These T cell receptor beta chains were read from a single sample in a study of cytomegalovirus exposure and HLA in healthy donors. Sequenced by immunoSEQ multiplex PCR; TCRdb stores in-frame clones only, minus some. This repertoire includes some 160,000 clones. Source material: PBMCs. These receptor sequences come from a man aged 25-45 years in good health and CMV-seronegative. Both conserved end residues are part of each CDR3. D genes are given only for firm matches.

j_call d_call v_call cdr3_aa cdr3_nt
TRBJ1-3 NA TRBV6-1 CASSEQQGGGNTIYF TGTGCCAGCAGTGAACAACAGGGCGGCGGAAACACCATATATTTT
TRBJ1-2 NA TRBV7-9 CASNILGGERYGYTF TGTGCCAGCAACATATTGGGGGGGGAGAGATATGGCTACACCTTC
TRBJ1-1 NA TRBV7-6 CASSLAPTRNTEAFF TGTGCCAGCAGCTTAGCCCCGACAAGGAACACTGAAGCTTTCTTT
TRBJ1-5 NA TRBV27 CASNSLNVPSQPQHF TGTGCCAGCAACTCCCTAAATGTGCCAAGTCAGCCCCAGCATTTT
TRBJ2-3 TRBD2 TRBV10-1 CASSFLAGGRTDTQYF TGCGCCAGCAGTTTCCTGGCGGGAGGGCGCACAGATACGCAGTATTTT
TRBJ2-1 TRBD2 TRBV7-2 CASSLGPGTSGRSYNEQFF TGTGCCAGCAGCTTAGGGCCCGGGACTAGCGGGAGGTCGTACAATGAGCAGTTCTTC
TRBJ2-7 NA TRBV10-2 CASRTSGTTYEQYF TGCGCCAGCAGAACCTCCGGGACAACCTACGAGCAGTACTTC
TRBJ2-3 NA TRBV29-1 CSVVLGGRTDTQYF TGCAGCGTTGTGCTGGGGGGGCGAACAGATACGCAGTATTTT
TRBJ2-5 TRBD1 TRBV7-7 CASSPTGARSETQYF TGTGCCAGCAGCCCGACAGGGGCCCGATCGGAGACCCAGTACTTC
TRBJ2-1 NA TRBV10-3 CAISPTEDHNEQFF TGTGCCATCAGCCCCACAGAAGACCACAATGAGCAGTTCTTC
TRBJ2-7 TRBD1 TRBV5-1 CASSLDPAGQGAYEQYF TGCGCCAGCAGCTTGGATCCCGCGGGACAGGGGGCCTACGAGCAGTACTTC
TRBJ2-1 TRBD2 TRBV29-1 CSVPSHGTSGSNEQFF TGCAGCGTTCCTTCCCACGGGACTAGCGGCTCCAATGAGCAGTTCTTC
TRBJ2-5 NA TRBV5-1 CASSLSGDVSGTQYF TGCGCCAGCAGCTTGTCGGGGGACGTATCTGGGACCCAGTACTTC
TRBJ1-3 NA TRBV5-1 CASSASGARSGNTIYF TGCGCCAGCAGCGCCTCAGGGGCCCGCTCTGGAAACACCATATATTTT
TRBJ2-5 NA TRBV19 CASSKTSQGWETQYF TGTGCCAGTAGCAAGACTAGCCAGGGGTGGGAGACCCAGTACTTC
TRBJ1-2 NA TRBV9 CASSVDSDSNYGYTF TGTGCCAGCAGCGTAGACTCCGACAGCAACTATGGCTACACCTTC
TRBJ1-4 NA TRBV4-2 CASSQGEGGGNEKLFF TGTGCCAGCAGCCAAGGGGAGGGGGGGGGCAATGAAAAACTGTTTTTT
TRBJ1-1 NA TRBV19 CASSDRVGVNTEAFF TGTGCCAGTAGCGACCGCGTAGGAGTGAACACTGAAGCTTTCTTT
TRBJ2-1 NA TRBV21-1 CASSMGGRDLLNYNEQFF TGTGCCAGCAGCATGGGAGGGAGAGACCTTCTAAACTACAATGAGCAGTTCTTC
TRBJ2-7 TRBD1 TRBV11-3 CASGSTGGLDEQYF TGTGCCAGCGGATCGACAGGGGGCTTAGACGAGCAGTACTTC
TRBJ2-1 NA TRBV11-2 CASSLSRGAYNEQFF TGTGCCAGCAGTCTCTCACGAGGAGCCTACAATGAGCAGTTCTTC
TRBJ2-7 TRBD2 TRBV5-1 CASSSGDEQYF TGCGCCAGCAGCAGCGGGGACGAGCAGTACTTC
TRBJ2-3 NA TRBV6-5 CASRTEATDTQYF TGTGCCAGCAGGACAGAAGCCACAGATACGCAGTATTTT
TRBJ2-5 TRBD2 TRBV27 CASSFASGSGETQYF TGTGCCAGCAGTTTTGCTAGCGGGAGTGGGGAGACCCAGTACTTC
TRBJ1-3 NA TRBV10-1 CASSAGTFSSGNTIYF TGCGCCAGCAGTGCCGGGACATTTAGCTCTGGAAACACCATATATTTT
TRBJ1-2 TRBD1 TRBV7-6 CASSFDRESGYTF TGTGCCAGCAGTTTTGACAGGGAAAGTGGCTACACCTTC
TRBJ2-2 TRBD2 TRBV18 CASSRGLAGGGAGELFF TGTGCCAGCTCCCGCGGACTAGCGGGAGGCGGGGCCGGGGAGCTGTTTTTT
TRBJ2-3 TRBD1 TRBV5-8 CASSRGQSTDTQYF TGTGCCAGCAGCCGGGGACAGTCCACAGATACGCAGTATTTT
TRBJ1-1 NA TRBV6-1 CASREGGTEAFF TGTGCCAGCAGAGAAGGCGGCACTGAAGCTTTCTTT
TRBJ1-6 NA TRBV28 CASSSRGDSPLHF TGTGCCAGCAGTTCCCGGGGGGATTCACCCCTCCACTTT
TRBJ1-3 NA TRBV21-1 CASSKTGTGDSGNTIYF TGTGCCAGCAGCAAAACCGGGACAGGAGACTCTGGAAACACCATATATTTT
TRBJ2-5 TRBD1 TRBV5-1 CASSLALQGALGETQYF TGCGCCAGCAGCTTAGCTCTACAGGGGGCTCTAGGAGAGACCCAGTACTTC
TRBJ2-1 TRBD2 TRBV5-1 CASSQIISGSRNEQFF TGCGCCAGCAGCCAAATAATCAGCGGGAGCAGGAATGAGCAGTTCTTC
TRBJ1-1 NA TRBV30 CAWSVLTGSTEAFF TGTGCCTGGAGTGTACTAACAGGGAGCACTGAAGCTTTCTTT
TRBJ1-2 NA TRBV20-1 CSAGRDGYTF TGCAGTGCTGGTAGAGATGGCTACACCTTC
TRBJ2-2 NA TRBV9 CASGTWSTGELFF TGTGCCAGCGGGACATGGAGCACCGGGGAGCTGTTTTTT
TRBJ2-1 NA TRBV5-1 CASSLDGDSYNEQFF TGCGCCAGCAGCTTGGATGGAGACTCCTACAATGAGCAGTTCTTC
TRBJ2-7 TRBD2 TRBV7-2 CASKRHSGGASYEQYF TGTGCCAGCAAGAGGCATAGCGGGGGGGCCTCCTACGAGCAGTACTTC
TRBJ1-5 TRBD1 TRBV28 CASSPYRGGKQPQHF TGTGCCAGCAGCCCGTACAGGGGAGGAAAGCAGCCCCAGCATTTT
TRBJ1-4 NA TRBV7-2 CASSADSTLPNEKLFF TGTGCCAGCAGCGCGGACAGTACCTTGCCTAATGAAAAACTGTTTTTT
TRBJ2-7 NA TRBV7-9 CASSFSLEQYF TGTGCCAGCAGCTTTTCACTCGAGCAGTACTTC
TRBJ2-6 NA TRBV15 CATSSLQETRSGANVLTF TGTGCCACCAGCAGTTTACAGGAAACCCGCTCTGGGGCCAACGTCCTGACTTTC
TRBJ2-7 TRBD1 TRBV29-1 CSVEQGMNEQYF TGCAGCGTAGAACAGGGGATGAACGAGCAGTACTTC
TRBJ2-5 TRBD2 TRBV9 CASSVGSSGRGVTQYF TGTGCCAGCAGCGTAGGGAGTAGCGGGAGAGGGGTGACCCAGTACTTC
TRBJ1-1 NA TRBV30 CAWSSQTEAFF TGTGCCTGGAGTTCACAGACTGAAGCTTTCTTT
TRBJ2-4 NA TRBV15 CATSRDWTEKNIQYF TGTGCCACCAGCAGAGACTGGACAGAGAAAAACATTCAGTACTTC
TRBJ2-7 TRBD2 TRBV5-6 CASSLPPGLTQYEQYF TGTGCCAGCAGCCTACCGCCGGGACTAACCCAATACGAGCAGTACTTC
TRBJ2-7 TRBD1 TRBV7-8 CASSKPGQGAYEQYF TGTGCCAGCAGCAAACCGGGACAGGGGGCATACGAGCAGTACTTC
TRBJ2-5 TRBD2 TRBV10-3 CAISDGGRAQETQYF TGTGCCATCAGTGATGGAGGGAGGGCCCAAGAGACCCAGTACTTC
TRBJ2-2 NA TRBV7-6 CASSRRDGNTGELFF TGTGCCAGCAGTAGGAGAGACGGAAACACCGGGGAGCTGTTTTTT
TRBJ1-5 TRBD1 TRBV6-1 CASNIQGADQPQHF TGTGCCAGCAACATACAGGGGGCGGACCAGCCCCAGCATTTT
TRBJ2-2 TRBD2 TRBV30 CACPLNGLAEVMNTGELFF TGTGCCTGCCCCTTAAACGGGCTAGCGGAGGTAATGAACACCGGGGAGCTGTTTTTT
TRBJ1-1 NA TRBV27 CASSRNRDTEAFF TGTGCCAGCAGCCGGAACCGGGACACTGAAGCTTTCTTT